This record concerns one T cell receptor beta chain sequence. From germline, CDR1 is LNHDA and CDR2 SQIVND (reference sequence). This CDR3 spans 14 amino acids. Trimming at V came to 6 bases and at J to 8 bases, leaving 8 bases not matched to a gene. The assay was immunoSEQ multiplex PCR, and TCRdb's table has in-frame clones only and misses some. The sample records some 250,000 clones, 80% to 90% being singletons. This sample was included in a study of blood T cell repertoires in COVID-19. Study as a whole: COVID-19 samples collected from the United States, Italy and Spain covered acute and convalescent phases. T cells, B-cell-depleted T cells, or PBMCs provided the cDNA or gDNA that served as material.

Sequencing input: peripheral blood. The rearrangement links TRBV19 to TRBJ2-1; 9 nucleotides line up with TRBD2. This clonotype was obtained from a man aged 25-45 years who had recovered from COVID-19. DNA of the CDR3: TGTGCCAGTAGGACAGAGCGGGGGGTCGATGAGCAGTTCTTC. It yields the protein CASRTERGVDEQFF.